These 30 T cell receptor beta chains share one sample of origin, sequenced in a study of T cell repertoires in cytomegalovirus infection. TCRdb ran MiXCR on the reads and lists one entry per CDR3 protein. The profile shows roughly 640,000 distinct CDR3 sequences, around 24% of them singletons. Material for sequencing was CD8+ T cells from PBMCs. These receptors all stem from a human donor in good health (CMV status not recorded). Some clones in this sample may be carry-over from other donors' samples.

The J gene is TRBJ2-3, the V gene TRBV7-4; D remains unclear. CDR3 length equals 12 residues. Germline loops: CDR1 SGHVT, CDR2 SQSDAQ. The V gene lost 11 bases and the J gene lost 3 bases, with 12 bases spanning the gap. DNA of the CDR3: TGTGCCGCCCCGACTGAAACAGATACGCAGTATTTT. Its protein is CAAPTETDTQYF. The full variable domain, its missing parts supplied by reference TRBV7-4 and TRBJ2-3, is GAGVSQSPRYKVAKRGRDVALRCDSISGHVTLYWYRQTLGQGSEVLTYSQSDAQRDKSGRPSGRFSAERPERSVSTLKIQRTEQGDSAVYLCAAPTETDTQYFGPGTRLTVL.

This clonotype appeared a few times. The V and J genes are TRBV6-8 and TRBJ2-1, with D tentatively TRBD2 (6 bases). V was shortened by 0 bases and J by 7 bases, with 7 bases between the two germline ends. This CDR3 comprises 13 residues. CDR1 is MNHGY and CDR2 is SAAAGT in the germline V gene. The DNA of the CDR3 is TGTGCCAGCAGTTACTCGGCGGGGAATGAGCAGTTCTTC. Its translation: CASSYSAGNEQFF.

This clonotype has a count of ten or more. V usage is TRBV6-6 and J usage is TRBJ2-7; weak D call: TRBD1 (5 bases). CDR1 and CDR2 from the germline V gene are MNHNY and SVGAGI (reference sequence). Trimming took 4 bases from V and 3 from J, leaving 16 bases between them. This CDR3 has 15 residues. The CDR3 is CASSSVAGRNYEQYF. CDR3 DNA sequence: TGTGCCAGCAGTTCCGTAGCAGGGCGGAACTACGAGCAGTACTTC.

The V call is TRBV10-3, the J call TRBJ1-6, with TRBD1 as a possible D gene (5 bases). Germline V gene data show CDR1 as ENHRY and CDR2 as SYGVKD. V shed 6 bases and J shed 4 bases, with 16 bases lying between them. This CDR3 has 16 residues. CDR3 nucleotide sequence: TGTGCCATCAGAACGGGGGGGGGAGAGTATAATTCACCCCTCCACTTT. Its protein is CAIRTGGGEYNSPLHF.

With regard to this clonotype: This may be a read error, as it is one base from a much larger clone. The chain couples TRBV7-8 to TRBJ2-1, with 11 bases identical to TRBD1. The CDR3 sequence is 16 residues long. From germline, CDR1 is SGHVS and CDR2 FQNEAQ. With 5 bases clipped from V and 7 bases from J, the junction kept 10 bases outside the gene matches. For the CDR3, the DNA is TGTGCCAGCAGCCTCAATCGCGGGACAGGGGGAAATGAGCAGTTCTTC. Amino acids: CASSLNRGTGGNEQFF.

The chain has TRBV6-2 or TRBV6-3 and TRBJ2-1; D is unresolved. The germline V gene encodes CDR1 MNHEY and CDR2 SVGEGT. V was clipped by 2 bases and J by 6 bases, with 5 bases between them. The CDR3 is 12 residues long. DNA for the CDR3: TGTGCCAGCAGTTACCCCATCAATGAGCAGTTCTTC. Translation gives CASSYPINEQFF.

This clonotype was seen many times. The V gene is TRBV28, the J gene TRBJ2-3; D is uncertain. CDR1 is MDHEN and CDR2 is SYDVKM in the germline V gene. The CDR3 runs 11 residues. The V gene lost 3 bases and the J gene lost 2 bases, with 0 bases spanning the gap. In DNA, the CDR3 is TGTGCCAGCAGTTTCACAGATACGCAGTATTTT. It encodes CASSFTDTQYF.

This clonotype was seen more than once but under ten times. The chain employs TRBV14 and TRBJ2-3; D gene unclear. V was shortened by 0 bases and J by 8 bases, with 18 bases between the two germline ends. This CDR3 is 16 amino acids long. Germline CDR1 SGHDN, CDR2 FVKESK. In DNA, the CDR3 is TGTGCCAGCAGCCAAGAGGGTCGAAGGGTAAGGGCTACGCAGTATTTT. Protein: CASSQEGRRVRATQYF.

This clonotype turned up a few times. The gene calls are TRBV7-9 and TRBJ2-1; unclear D gene. The CDR3 runs 14 residues. Germline CDR1 is SEHNR and CDR2 is FQNEAQ (reference sequence). V was shortened by 5 bases and J by 5 bases, with 13 bases between the two germline ends. Here the CDR3 DNA reads TGTGCCAGCAGCCCCCGTAGCAGAGACAATGAGCAGTTCTTC. Encoded protein: CASSPRSRDNEQFF.

The chain is built from TRBV7-6 and TRBJ1-4; 7 bases are a match to TRBD1. V was clipped by 5 bases and J by 5 bases; unmatched bases: 2. This CDR3 has 13 residues. CDR1 SGHVS and CDR2 FNYEAQ come from the germline V gene. The CDR3 DNA follows: TGTGCCAGCAGCCCGGACAGGAATGAAAAACTGTTTTTT. The encoded protein is CASSPDRNEKLFF.

A few counts support this clonotype. V and J are TRBV25-1 and TRBJ2-5; D is undetermined. In germline, CDR1 is MGHDK, CDR2 SYGVNS. CDR3 size: 13 residues. V was shortened by 9 bases and J by 3 bases, with 14 bases between the two germline ends. The CDR3 reads CARVIVIEETQYF. The CDR3 nucleotides read TGTGCCAGGGTGATCGTGATAGAAGAGACCCAGTACTTC. Looking up the rest from reference TRBV25-1 and TRBJ2-5 gives the full variable domain: EADIYQTPRYLVIGTGKKITLECSQTMGHDKMYWYQQDPGMELHLIHYSYGVNSTEKGDLSSESTVSRIRTEHFPLTLESARPSHTSQYLCARVIVIEETQYFGPGTRLLVL.

This clonotype was picked up a small number of times. The V and J genes are TRBV10-3 and TRBJ1-2, with D tentatively TRBD1 (5 bases). The germline V and J ends were trimmed by 0 bases and 7 bases, with 18 bases remaining between them. This CDR3 region has 16 residues. Germline V lookup: CDR1 ENHRY, CDR2 SYGVKD. The CDR3 here is CAISESIRGPLGGYTF. DNA of the CDR3: TGTGCCATCAGTGAGTCGATTCGGGGACCTCTCGGTGGCTACACCTTC.

This clonotype was counted between two and nine times. The rearrangement links TRBV20-1 to TRBJ2-7; 9 positions agree with TRBD1. The J segment lost 7 bases and the V segment lost 3 bases, leaving 7 bases of the junction unmatched. This CDR3 has 13 residues. Germline V lookup: CDR1 DFQATT, CDR2 SNEGSKA (reference sequence). The CDR3 region has the DNA TGCAGTGCTAGCCCCCCGACAGGGGGAGAGCAGTACTTC. Translated: CSASPPTGGEQYF.

The genes are TRBV20-1 and TRBJ2-1, with D perhaps assigned TRBD1 or TRBD2 (5 bases each). The CDR3 sequence is 16 residues long. The V end lost 0 bases, the J end lost 4 bases, and 16 bases lay between the germline ends. Germline CDR1 is DFQATT and CDR2 is SNEGSKA (reference sequence). Here the CDR3 DNA reads TGCAGTGCTAGAGATATCGCGACGGGGCTATACAATGAGCAGTTCTTC. The encoded protein is CSARDIATGLYNEQFF.

Concerning this clonotype: The junction departs from the called germline gene at one end, perhaps through a read error. The chain recombines TRBV9 with TRBJ2-1, with TRBD2 identical over 14 bases. Per the germline V gene, CDR1 is SGDLS and CDR2 is YYNGEE. The CDR3 runs 18 residues. CDR3 in DNA: TGTGCCAGCAGTCGAGGCCGGACTAGCGGGAGGTCCTACAATGAGCGGTTCTTC. Protein product: CASSRGRTSGRSYNERFF.

This clonotype occurred a few times. The J gene is TRBJ2-7, the V gene TRBV5-4, with a tentative D call TRBD1 (6 bases). The CDR3 covers 14 residues. Germline CDR1 is SGHNT and CDR2 is YYREEE (reference sequence). The V and J ends lost 2 bases and 5 bases respectively, with 14 bases between them. For the CDR3, the DNA is TGTGCCAGCAGCTTTCCCGGGACACCCAACGAGCAGTACGTC. Translation: CASSFPGTPNEQYV.

This clonotype was seen many times. The J gene is TRBJ2-1, the V gene TRBV7-9; D is perhaps TRBD2 (6 bases). V was clipped by 4 bases and J by 8 bases, with 24 bases between them. Germline values: CDR1 SEHNR, CDR2 FQNEAQ (reference sequence). The CDR3 spans 17 residues. CDR3 in amino acids: CASSSSPAGSPVDEQFF. The DNA of the CDR3 is TGTGCCAGCAGCTCAAGCCCAGCGGGCTCCCCGGTCGATGAGCAGTTCTTC.

V and J are TRBV28 and TRBJ2-1, with 10 bases that match TRBD1. V gave up 6 bases and J gave up 0 bases; unmatched junction bases: 11. Looked up from germline, CDR1 is MDHEN and CDR2 is SYDVKM. This CDR3 comprises 18 residues. The CDR3, as DNA: TGTGCCAGCAGCACGGGACAGGGGAAACGGAGCTCCTACAATGAGCAGTTCTTC. This gives the protein CASSTGQGKRSSYNEQFF. The complete variable domain, with remaining parts taken from reference TRBV28 and TRBJ2-1, reads DVKVTQSSRYLVKRTGEKVFLECVQDMDHENMFWYRQDPGLGLRLIYFSYDVKMKEKGDIPEGYSVSREKKERFSLILESASTNQTSMYLCASSTGQGKRSSYNEQFFGPGTRLTVL.

This clonotype was observed a few times. The V call is TRBV29-1, the J call TRBJ1-1; D gene uncertain. This CDR3 comprises 12 residues. V was trimmed by 2 bases and J by 6 bases, leaving 10 bases between them. Germline values: CDR1 SQVTM, CDR2 ANQGSEA. The CDR3 here is CSVEWGRAEAFF. The CDR3 nucleotides read TGCAGCGTTGAATGGGGAAGAGCTGAAGCTTTCTTT.

The rearrangement uses TRBV6-4 and TRBJ1-1; possibly TRBD1 for D (6 bases). V was clipped by 4 bases and J by 1 base, with 16 bases between them. Germline V CDR1 and CDR2: MRHNA, SNTAGT. This CDR3 spans 16 amino acids. CDR3 DNA sequence: TGTGCCAGCAGTGCCGTGGCAGGGGTAAGGAACACTGAAGCTTTCTTT. Protein: CASSAVAGVRNTEAFF.

This clonotype was seen repeatedly, ten times or more. The chain combines TRBV7-6 with TRBJ1-1; the D gene is possibly TRBD1 (6 bases). Germline V gene lookup returns CDR1 SGHVS and CDR2 FNYEAQ. This CDR3 has 11 amino acids. V was clipped by 5 bases and J by 6 bases, with 7 bases between them. CDR3 nucleotide sequence: TGTGCCAGCAGCGAGGGGGCTGAAGCTTTCTTT. Translated, it gives CASSEGAEAFF.

About this clonotype: A read error may be the cause here, since a much bigger clone is one base away. The V gene is TRBV11-1, the J gene TRBJ1-1; TRBD1 is a possible D gene (5 bases). Germline V gene data show CDR1 as SGHAT and CDR2 as FQDESV (reference sequence). The CDR3 is 14 amino acids. CDR3: CANSFRGVRAEAFF. The CDR3 DNA follows: TGTGCCAACAGCTTTAGGGGAGTTCGGGCTGAAGCTTTCTTT.

This clonotype was found many times. This chain uses TRBV12-5 with TRBJ2-7; D remains ambiguous. Germline assignment: CDR1 LGHNT and CDR2 FRNRAP. V was shortened by 7 bases and J by 0 bases, with 16 bases between the two germline ends. The CDR3 covers 15 residues. CDR3 residues: CASVPLACPSYEQYV. CDR3 coding DNA: TGTGCTAGTGTCCCCTTGGCTTGTCCCTCCTACGAGCAGTACGTC.

This clonotype was counted a few times. The chain carries TRBV12-3 or TRBV12-4 and TRBJ2-2, with D tentatively TRBD1 or TRBD2 (5 bases each). The V gene lost 6 bases and the J gene lost 3 bases, with 17 bases spanning the gap. This CDR3 comprises 16 residues. CDR3 amino acids: CASSHLGALYTGELFF. The CDR3 nucleotides are TGTGCCAGCAGCCATCTCGGGGCCCTCTACACCGGGGAGCTGTTTTTT.

This clonotype was found a few times. The V and J genes are TRBV7-9 and TRBJ2-1, with D possibly matching TRBD2 (5 bases). Germline loops: CDR1 SEHNR, CDR2 FQNEAQ (reference sequence). Deletions cut 6 bases from V and 8 bases from J, with 11 bases between. This CDR3 is built from 12 residues. In nucleotides, the CDR3 is TGTGCCAGCAGTGGGAGCGGCCATGAGCAGTTCTTC. Translating it yields CASSGSGHEQFF.

This clonotype came up a few times. The chain uses TRBV25-1 and TRBJ1-4; 10 bases line up with TRBD1. The CDR3 contains 13 residues. With 8 bases clipped from V and 8 bases from J, the junction kept 5 bases outside the gene matches. The germline gives CDR1 MGHDK, CDR2 SYGVNS. CDR3 nucleotides: TGTGCCAGCGGGACAGGGGATGGAGAAAAACTGTTTTTT. Protein product: CASGTGDGEKLFF.

This clonotype was seen many times. The CDR3 here is CASSQTGQGYYEQYF. Here the CDR3 DNA reads TGCGCCAGCAGCCAAACGGGACAGGGCTACTACGAGCAGTACTTC. The V and J genes are TRBV4-1 and TRBJ2-7; 9 bases are a match to TRBD1. Per germline, CDR1 MGHRA and CDR2 YSYEKL. Germline trimming cut 2 bases from V and 3 bases from J; bases unmatched to any gene: 5. This CDR3 is built from 15 residues.

This clonotype was detected many times. V usage is TRBV12-3 or TRBV12-4 and J usage is TRBJ2-6, with 8 nucleotides matching TRBD1. The J segment lost 0 bases and the V segment lost 3 bases, leaving 10 bases of the junction unmatched. The CDR3 is made up of 19 amino acids. CDR3 amino acids: CASSFSGQGITSGANVLTF. The DNA of the CDR3 is TGTGCCAGCAGTTTCTCCGGACAGGGAATCACCTCTGGGGCCAACGTCCTGACTTTC.

In regard to this clonotype: One junction end disagrees with the germline gene, perhaps due to a read error. J is TRBJ2-2 and V is TRBV28; no clear D gene. Germline V gives CDR1 MDHEN, CDR2 SYDVKM. This CDR3 region has 15 residues. As DNA, the CDR3 is TGTGTCAGCAGTAGCTACCTGGAGAACACCGGGGAGCTGTTTTTT. Its translation is CVSSSYLENTGELFF.

The chain uses TRBV28 and TRBJ1-6; 7 positions agree with TRBD1. The CDR3 sequence is 14 residues long. The J segment lost 5 bases and the V segment lost 4 bases, leaving 2 bases of the junction unmatched. Germline CDR1 MDHEN, CDR2 SYDVKM. The CDR3 region has the DNA TGTGCCAGCAGTTGGACAGGAGATAATTCACCCCTCCACTTT. Protein sequence: CASSWTGDNSPLHF.